These T cell receptor beta chains were read from a single sample in a study of siplizumab effects on memory and regulatory T cells. Profiled with immunoSEQ multiplex PCR; TCRdb holds only in-frame clones, not every one. The table includes around 100,000 clones, roughly 93% detected once. Sequencing used non-Treg CD4+ T cells sorted from blood. The receptors shown here come from a human donor in good health. CDR3s include the opening cysteine and the closing phenylalanine or tryptophan. A D gene is named only where the DNA matches it firmly. Expanded clones are given a class, and other clones once, few, many or no size at all.

TRBJ1-2,.,TRBV27,once,CASSLTARYGYTF,TGTGCCAGCAGCCTAACAGCCCGCTATGGCTACACCTTC
TRBJ2-2,.,TRBV14,.,CASSHYQYREGGELFF,TGTGCCAGCAGCCATTACCAATACAGGGAAGGCGGGGAGCTGTTTTTT
TRBJ1-4,.,TRBV15,.,CATSSGTTNEKLFF,TGTGCCACCAGCAGCGGAACAACTAATGAAAAACTGTTTTTT
TRBJ2-2,TRBD2,TRBV18,.,CASSPATSGITGELFF,TGTGCCAGCTCACCCGCGACTAGCGGGATCACCGGGGAGCTGTTTTTT
TRBJ2-7,.,TRBV5-1,.,CASSPQLGEQYF,TGCGCCAGCAGCCCCCAGCTGGGAGAGCAGTACTTC
TRBJ1-2,TRBD1,TRBV4-1,.,CASSQEVGRSGTVYGYTF,TGCGCCAGCAGCCAAGAAGTGGGGAGATCGGGGACAGTCTATGGCTACACCTTC
TRBJ2-3,TRBD2,TRBV7-9,.,CASSPGLAGFSTDTQYF,TGTGCCAGCAGCCCAGGACTAGCGGGATTTAGCACAGATACGCAGTATTTT
TRBJ2-7,.,TRBV11-2,.,CASSLRSSYEQYF,TGTGCCAGCAGCTTACGGAGCTCCTACGAGCAGTACTTC
TRBJ2-1,.,TRBV27,.,CASSFKTGRYNEQFF,TGTGCCAGCAGTTTCAAGACAGGCAGGTACAATGAGCAGTTCTTC
TRBJ2-1,TRBD2,TRBV10-1,.,CASSESRASGVYNEQFF,TGCGCCAGCAGTGAGTCGCGAGCTAGCGGGGTCTACAATGAGCAGTTCTTC
TRBJ1-3,.,TRBV28,few,CASSRDLGNTIYF,TGTGCCAGCAGTCGGGACCTTGGAAACACCATATATTTT
TRBJ2-5,.,TRBV5-4,.,CASSRRDSQETQYF,TGTGCCAGCAGCCGCCGGGACTCCCAAGAGACCCAGTACTTC
TRBJ2-1,TRBD2,TRBV7-8,.,CASSFSSLGGRVDEQFF,TGTGCCAGCAGCTTTAGTAGTCTCGGCGGGAGGGTGGATGAGCAGTTCTTC
TRBJ1-5,.,TRBV18,.,CASSPSLDQPQHF,TGTGCCAGCTCACCGTCTCTGGATCAGCCCCAGCATTTT
TRBJ2-1,TRBD1,TRBV2,few,CASSEAFHITGGSYNEQFF,TGTGCCAGCAGTGAAGCGTTTCATATAACAGGGGGCTCCTACAATGAGCAGTTCTTC
TRBJ2-1,TRBD1,TRBV29-1,.,CSAVQGSKGNEQFF,TGCAGCGCTGTACAGGGGTCAAAAGGCAATGAGCAGTTCTTC
TRBJ1-1,TRBD1,TRBV19,.,CASRVDRVGTEAFF,TGTGCCAGTAGGGTTGACAGGGTGGGCACTGAAGCTTTCTTT
TRBJ2-5,.,TRBV10-2,.,CASSTAQETQYF,TGCGCCAGCAGTACTGCCCAAGAGACCCAGTACTTC
TRBJ2-7,TRBD1,TRBV7-9,once,CASSFGQDSSEQYF,TGTGCCAGCAGCTTTGGACAGGACTCCTCCGAGCAGTACTTC
TRBJ2-4,.,TRBV19,.,CASSIEGSGGLNIQYF,TGTGCCAGTAGTATAGAAGGCTCGGGTGGGTTAAACATTCAGTACTTC
TRBJ2-3,.,TRBV12-5,.,CASGLSSTDTQYF,TGTGCTAGTGGTTTGAGTTCCACAGATACGCAGTATTTT
TRBJ2-7,TRBD1,TRBV7-9,once,CASSTDRASPYEQYF,TGTGCCAGCAGCACGGACAGGGCCTCCCCCTACGAGCAGTACTTC